This T cell receptor (beta chain) was identified in a study of blood T cell repertoires in COVID-19 (dated by TCRdb to 2020 to 2021). For context, the study as a whole: Collaborator samples came from the United States, Italy and Spain and covered acute and convalescent phases of COVID-19. HLA class I and class II types, where available, came from metadata supplied by the sample provider rather than from assay-based typing. The prospective study material was composed of cDNA or gDNA derived from T cells, B-cell-depleted T cells, or PBMCs. The dataset comprised deeply sampled blood TCRbeta repertoires from subjects exposed to, actively infected with, or recovered from COVID-19. The repertoires were made available in a free public database intended to serve as a resource for research on the immune response to SARS-CoV-2. Samples came from the ongoing ImmuneRACE study (first 160 participants) plus 1,254 subjects from 6 global collaborators. Sample metadata almost always included a de-identified subject ID, COVID-19 status, age in years and sex. Study-wide conclusions, independent of this receptor: How much clinical and demographic metadata was included differed by source and by participant, and the metadata was provided uncurated.

TCRbeta CDR3 regions were amplified from genomic DNA by means of the immunoSEQ Assay, a bias-controlled multiplex PCR. In the authors' own workflow: The number of nucleated cells in each sample was estimated from the amplification of reference gene primers within the assay. To quantify the absolute abundance of each unique TCRbeta CDR3 rearrangement, sequence reads were collapsed and filtered. Productive Simpson clonality was computed per sample as the square root of Simpson's diversity index over productive rearrangements. The immuneACCESS repertoire file appears here via TCRdb, limited to in-frame rearrangements. These files lack a portion of the clones; in checked studies, under half of the deficit traces to unresolved V genes, and the cause of the others is not known. V and J calls and clone size are as listed in that table; D and trimming were resolved from the DNA. This sample gives about 100,000 clones in total; more than 75% of them show up just once. Jointly, the top ten make up roughly 4.1% of the sample.

The V and J ends are trimmed by 3 bases and 3 bases, leaving 6 bases between them. From cysteine to phenylalanine, the CDR3 is 12 amino acids long. The sequence is cut down to CDR3 DNA, 36 bases in frame from base 1. From the germline V gene, CDR1 is SGHAT and CDR2 is FQNNGV. Worth noting for this clone: Its antigen target is currently unknown. No base qualities exist here, and no much larger clone lies one base off it.

Each collaborating institution followed its own protocols to collect whole blood in K2EDTA tubes. For TCRbeta analysis, collaborators shipped samples as frozen whole blood, isolated PBMCs, or DNA extracted from either of those sample types. The TCR was taken from a human donor in a cohort sampled during active COVID-19. This chain joins TRBV11-2 to TRBJ2-7; the D gene lacks a confident call. Sample: peripheral blood. Here is the DNA: TGTGCCAGCAGCTTTAGCCTCTACGAGCAGTACTTC. The resulting protein is CASSFSLYEQYF. Reference TRBV11-2 and TRBJ2-7 genes cover what lies past the CDR3, so the full variable domain is EAGVAQSPRYKIIEKRQSVAFWCNPISGHATLYWYQQILGQGPKLLIQFQNNGVVDDSQLPKDRFSAERLKGVDSTLKIQPAKLEDSAVYLCASSFSLYEQYFGPGTRLTVT.